This record covers a single TCR beta chain. The antigen remains undetermined. Sampled blood was obtained at baseline, cycle 4 day 1, and cycle 7 day 1. TCRdb's copy holds only in-frame clones and misses some; the assay was immunoSEQ multiplex PCR. The profile covers around 63,000 clones, with 80% to 90% appearing a single time and over 1% taken by the ten largest. The source of the sample is a study of OX40 agonist ivuxolimab in advanced cancers. On the study more broadly: A male proportion of about 86% was recorded, with mean age approximately 57 years and range roughly 23 to 85.

Germline V lookup: CDR1 MNHEY, CDR2 SMNVEV (reference sequence). This CDR3 is 17 amino acids long. V shed 3 bases, J shed 0 bases, and the junction held 5 bases outside the gene matches. Study-wide results and limits: Some nonresponders likewise displayed low normalized T-cell clonal expansion. Antigens targeted by the expanded peripheral T cells were not determined.

The clonotype was recovered from an adult with an advanced solid tumor such as melanoma, head and neck, liver or kidney cancer. The chain couples TRBV27 to TRBJ2-3; 11 bases agree with TRBD2. The source was CD4+ or CD8+ T cells sorted from blood, collected in a trial of the OX40 agonist ivuxolimab. The CDR3 is CASSFGTSGSSTDTQYF. CDR3 in DNA: TGTGCCAGCAGTTTCGGGACTAGCGGTTCTAGCACAGATACGCAGTATTTT.